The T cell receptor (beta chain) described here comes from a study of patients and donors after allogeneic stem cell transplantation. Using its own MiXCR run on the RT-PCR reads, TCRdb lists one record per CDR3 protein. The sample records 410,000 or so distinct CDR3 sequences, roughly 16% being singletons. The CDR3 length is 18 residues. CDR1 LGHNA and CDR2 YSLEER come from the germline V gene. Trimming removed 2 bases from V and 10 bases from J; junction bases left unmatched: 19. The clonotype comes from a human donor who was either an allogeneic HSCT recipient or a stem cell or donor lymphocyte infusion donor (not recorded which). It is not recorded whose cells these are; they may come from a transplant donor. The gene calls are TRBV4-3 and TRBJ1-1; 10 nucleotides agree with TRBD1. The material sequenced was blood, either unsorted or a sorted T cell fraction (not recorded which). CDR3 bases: TGCGCCAGCAGCCAAAGATCGGGCCCGGGGACGACAGGGGGCAGAGCTTTCTTT. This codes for CASSQRSGPGTTGGRAFF.